The 11 T cell receptor beta chains below were found in one sample sequenced in a study of T cells in Graves' hyperthyroidism and ophthalmopathy. Amplification of TCR beta CDR3 regions was performed using RNA transcripts as template. The TCR CDR3 was amplified in a first-round RT-PCR using the HTBI primer set. One entry per CDR3 protein, called by TCRdb with MiXCR from the multiplex PCR reads. The sample lists hundreds of thousands of distinct CDR3 sequences, approximately 24% occurring once. The sequencing input was blood. The receptors here all came from a woman in her 40s with Graves' ophthalmopathy.

Many counts were recorded for this clonotype. The gene calls are TRBV28 and TRBJ2-4; 8 nucleotides align to TRBD2. With 5 bases clipped from V and 0 bases from J, the junction kept 9 bases outside the gene matches. The CDR3 contains 17 residues. Germline V gene lookup returns CDR1 MDHEN and CDR2 SYDVKM. CDR3 region: CASSARAGGLAKNIQYF. As DNA, the CDR3 is TGTGCCAGCAGTGCGAGGGCGGGGGGCCTAGCCAAAAACATTCAGTACTTC.

The table lists this clonotype with many counts. The chain is built from TRBV6-1 and TRBJ2-7; D is perhaps TRBD1 or TRBD2 (6 bases each). V lost 7 bases to trimming and J lost 2 bases, with 18 bases between them. The CDR3 length is 15 residues. Germline V gene sequence: CDR1 MNHNS, CDR2 SASEGT. The CDR3, as DNA: TGTGCCAGCACGCCGTCGAGGGGGGTGACCTACGAGCAGTACTTC. Encoded protein: CASTPSRGVTYEQYF.

This clonotype was observed at least ten times. J is TRBJ2-7 and V is TRBV28; 8 positions match TRBD2. Germline lookup yields CDR1 MDHEN and CDR2 SYDVKM. Trimming cost V 4 bases and J 2 bases; bases outside gene matches: 7. This CDR3 comprises 15 residues. CDR3 protein: CASSWGERETYEQYF. The CDR3 nucleotides read TGTGCCAGCAGTTGGGGGGAGCGGGAGACCTACGAGCAGTACTTC.

This chain links TRBV28 with TRBJ1-2; D is uncertain. The CDR3 sequence is 14 residues long. Germline assignment: CDR1 MDHEN and CDR2 SYDVKM. Trimming left V 4 bases short and J 3 bases short, with 12 bases between. This CDR3 is CASSSSGRYYGYTF. The CDR3 nucleotides read TGTGCCAGCAGTTCTTCCGGGAGGTACTATGGCTACACCTTC.

This chain joins TRBV6-2 or TRBV6-3 and TRBJ1-2; the match to TRBD1 covers 7 bases. Germline V gene sequence: CDR1 MNHEY, CDR2 SVGEGT. The length of the CDR3 is 16 residues. With 5 bases clipped from V and 4 bases from J, the junction kept 13 bases outside the gene matches. The CDR3 loop reads CASSTPGQATFYGYTF. CDR3 DNA: TGTGCCAGCAGTACCCCCGGACAGGCCACCTTCTATGGCTACACCTTC.

The table lists this clonotype with many counts. This chain links TRBV5-1 with TRBJ2-2; D gene ambiguous. The CDR3 covers 15 residues. Between the trimmed V and J ends, which lost 0 bases and 4 bases, there was a span of 10 bases. Per the germline V gene, CDR1 is SGHRS and CDR2 is YFSETQ. The CDR3 protein is CASSLEAIPTGELFF. The CDR3 region has the DNA TGCGCCAGCAGCTTGGAGGCAATCCCCACCGGGGAGCTGTTTTTT. Full variable domain (missing parts from reference TRBV5-1 and TRBJ2-2): KAGVTQTPRYLIKTRGQQVTLSCSPISGHRSVSWYQQTPGQGLQFLFEYFSETQRNKGNFPGRFSGRQFSNSRSEMNVSTLELGDSALYLCASSLEAIPTGELFFGEGSRLTVL.

The gene calls are TRBV20-1 and TRBJ2-7; D is undetermined. CDR3 length equals 13 residues. V lost 0 bases and J lost 8, with 14 bases in between. Per the germline V gene, CDR1 is DFQATT and CDR2 is SNEGSKA (reference sequence). Here the CDR3 DNA reads TGCAGTGCTAGAGATGGTAGTATAGGCCAGCAGTACTTC. This translates into CSARDGSIGQQYF.

The CDR3 DNA reads as TGTGCCAGCAGGGGGGCCTCAGGGGGAACTGGGTACGAGCAGTACTTC. Amino acids: CASRGASGGTGYEQYF. This chain connects TRBV6-1 to TRBJ2-7; 7 bases line up with TRBD1. The CDR3 consists of 16 residues. Germline V gives CDR1 MNHNS, CDR2 SASEGT. The J segment lost 4 bases and the V segment lost 6 bases, leaving 15 bases of the junction unmatched.

The chain has TRBV7-2 and TRBJ1-1; possible D gene TRBD1, 6 bases. The CDR3 is made up of 13 amino acids. Germline CDR1 SGHTA, CDR2 FQGNSA. Between the trimmed V and J ends, which lost 4 bases and 11 bases, there was a span of 17 bases. The CDR3 loop is CASSSNREREAFF. The CDR3 nucleotides are TGTGCCAGCAGCTCAAACAGGGAACGGGAGGCTTTCTTT.

This clonotype appeared many times. The J gene is TRBJ2-7, the V gene TRBV19; 7 bases are shared with TRBD2. V lost 7 bases and J lost 3; bases outside the gene matches: 9. The CDR3 contains 14 residues. Germline CDR1 reads LNHDA; CDR2 reads SQIVND (reference sequence). The CDR3 nucleotides are TGTGCCAGTACCCCGGTAGCGGGTGGCTACGAGCAGTACTTC. This sequence encodes CASTPVAGGYEQYF.

The V and J genes are TRBV24-1 and TRBJ2-5; 9 bases are a match to TRBD2. Germline V CDR1 and CDR2: KGHDR, SFDVKD. V lost 3 bases and J lost 4; bases outside the gene matches: 8. CDR3 length equals 16 residues. Written as DNA, the CDR3 is TGTGCCACCAGTGATGAGAGGGGGACTAGCATAGAGACCCAGTACTTC. Amino acid sequence: CATSDERGTSIETQYF.